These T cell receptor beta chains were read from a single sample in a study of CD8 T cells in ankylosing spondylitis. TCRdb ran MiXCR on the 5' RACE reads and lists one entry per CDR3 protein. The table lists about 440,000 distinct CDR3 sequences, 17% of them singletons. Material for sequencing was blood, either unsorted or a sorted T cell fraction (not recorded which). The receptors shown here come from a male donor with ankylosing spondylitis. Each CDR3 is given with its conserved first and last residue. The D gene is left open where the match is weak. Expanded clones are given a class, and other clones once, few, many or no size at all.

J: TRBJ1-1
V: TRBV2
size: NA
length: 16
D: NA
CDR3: CASHFQPTGLNTEAFF
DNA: TGTGCCAGCCACTTCCAGCCTACAGGGTTGAACACTGAAGCTTTCTTT

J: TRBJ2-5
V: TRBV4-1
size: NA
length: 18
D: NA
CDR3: CASSQGGAATAYQETQYF
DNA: TGCGCCAGCAGCCAAGGCGGGGCAGCAACGGCTTACCAAGAGACCCAGTACTTC

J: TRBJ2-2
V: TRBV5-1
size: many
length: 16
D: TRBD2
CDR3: CASSLYAGDNTGELFF
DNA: TGCGCCAGCAGCTTGTATGCGGGGGACAACACCGGGGAGCTGTTTTTT

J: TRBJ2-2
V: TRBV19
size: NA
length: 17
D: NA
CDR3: CASSTPTRGWNTGELFF
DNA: TGTGCCAGTAGTACCCCGACGAGGGGGTGGAACACCGGGGAGCTGTTTTTT

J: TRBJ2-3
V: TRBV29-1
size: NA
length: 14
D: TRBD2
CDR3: CSVGLAERADTQYF
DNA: TGCAGCGTTGGACTAGCGGAGAGGGCAGATACGCAGTATTTT

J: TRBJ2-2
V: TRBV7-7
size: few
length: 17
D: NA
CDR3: CASSPQPPGARTGELFF
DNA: TGTGCTAGCAGCCCCCAACCACCCGGGGCGCGTACCGGGGAGCTGTTTTTT

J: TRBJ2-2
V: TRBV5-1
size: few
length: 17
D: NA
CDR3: CASTPRARGKPTGELFF
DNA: TGCGCCAGCACCCCCCGGGCGCGGGGCAAACCCACCGGGGAGCTGTTTTTT

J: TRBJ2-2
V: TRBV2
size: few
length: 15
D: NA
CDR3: CASSVRSLNTGELFF
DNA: TGTGCCAGCAGTGTTCGGTCCTTGAACACCGGGGAGCTGTTTTTT

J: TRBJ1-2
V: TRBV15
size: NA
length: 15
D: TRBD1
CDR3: CATSRDGDRGYGYTF
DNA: TGTGCCACCAGCAGAGACGGGGACAGAGGTTATGGCTACACCTTC

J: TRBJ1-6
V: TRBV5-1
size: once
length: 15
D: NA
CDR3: CASSLNGDRYSPLHF
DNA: TGCGCCAGCAGCTTGAATGGGGACCGGTATTCACCCCTCCACTTT

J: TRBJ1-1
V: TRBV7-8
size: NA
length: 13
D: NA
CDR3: CASNPRGNTEAFF
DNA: TGTGCCAGCAATCCAAGGGGGAACACTGAAGCTTTCTTT

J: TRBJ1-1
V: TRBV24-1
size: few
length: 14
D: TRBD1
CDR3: CAANHRGPNTEAFF
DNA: TGTGCCGCTAACCACAGGGGACCGAACACTGAAGCTTTCTTT

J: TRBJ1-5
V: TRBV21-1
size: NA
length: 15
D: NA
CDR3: CASSRGVFSNQPQHF
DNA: TGTGCCAGCAGCCGGGGAGTCTTTAGCAATCAGCCCCAGCATTTT

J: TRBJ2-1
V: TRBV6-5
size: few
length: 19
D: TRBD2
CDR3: CASSYSGLAGLSSYNEQFF
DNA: TGTGCCAGCAGTTACTCTGGACTAGCGGGCCTAAGCTCCTACAATGAGCAGTTCTTC

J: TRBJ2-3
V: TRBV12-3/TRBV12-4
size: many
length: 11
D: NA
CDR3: CASSVTDTQYF
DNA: TGTGCCAGCAGTGTCACAGATACGCAGTATTTT

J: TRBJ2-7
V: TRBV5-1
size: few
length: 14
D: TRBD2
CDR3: CASSLSSGSHEQYF
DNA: TGCGCCAGCAGCTTGTCGAGCGGGAGCCACGAGCAGTACTTC

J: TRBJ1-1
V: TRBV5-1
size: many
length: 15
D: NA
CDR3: CASMVGGAVNTEAFF
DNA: TGCGCAAGCATGGTTGGAGGGGCAGTGAACACTGAAGCTTTCTTT

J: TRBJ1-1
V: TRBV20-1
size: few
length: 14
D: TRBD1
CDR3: CSARSTGMNTEAFF
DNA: TGCAGTGCTAGATCGACAGGGATGAACACTGAAGCTTTCTTT

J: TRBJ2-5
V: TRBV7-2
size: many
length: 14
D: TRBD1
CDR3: CASSLMGTGGGQYF
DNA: TGTGCCAGCAGCTTGATGGGGACAGGGGGCGGCCAGTACTTC

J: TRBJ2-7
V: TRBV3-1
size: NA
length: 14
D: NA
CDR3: CASSQSSPPYEQYF
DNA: TGTGCCAGCAGCCAATCCTCGCCCCCCTACGAGCAGTACTTC

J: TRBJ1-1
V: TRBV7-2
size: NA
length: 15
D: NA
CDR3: CASSLLDLGYTEAFF
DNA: TGTGCCAGCAGCTTACTTGACCTTGGGTACACTGAAGCTTTCTTT

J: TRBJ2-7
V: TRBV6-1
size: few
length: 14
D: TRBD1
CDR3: CASGPGQGTGEQYF
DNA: TGTGCCAGCGGTCCGGGACAGGGTACCGGCGAGCAGTACTTC

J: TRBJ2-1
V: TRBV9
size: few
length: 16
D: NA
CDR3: CASSVGVSATYNEQFF
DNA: TGTGCCAGCAGCGTAGGGGTGAGCGCCACCTACAATGAGCAGTTCTTC

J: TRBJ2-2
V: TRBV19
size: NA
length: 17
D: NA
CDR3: CASTLRQVQGTTGELFF
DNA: TGTGCCAGTACCCTCAGGCAGGTACAGGGCACCACCGGGGAGCTGTTTTTT

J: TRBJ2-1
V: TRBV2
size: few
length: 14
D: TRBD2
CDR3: CASRITGASGEQFF
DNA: TGTGCCAGCAGAATCACCGGCGCTAGCGGTGAGCAGTTCTTC

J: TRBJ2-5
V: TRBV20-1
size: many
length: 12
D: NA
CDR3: CSARDRRETQYF
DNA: TGCAGTGCTAGAGATAGAAGGGAGACCCAGTACTTC

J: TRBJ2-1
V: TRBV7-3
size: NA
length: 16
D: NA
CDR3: CASSLGGGSLAYEQFF
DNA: TGTGCCAGCAGCTTAGGGGGCGGGAGTTTAGCTTACGAGCAGTTCTTC

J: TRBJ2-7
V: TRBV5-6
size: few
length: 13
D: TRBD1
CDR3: CASILQGAYEQYF
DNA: TGTGCCAGCATACTACAGGGGGCCTACGAGCAGTACTTC

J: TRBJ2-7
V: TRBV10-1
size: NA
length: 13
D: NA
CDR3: CASSRGLGYEQYF
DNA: TGCGCCAGCAGCAGGGGTTTAGGCTACGAGCAGTACTTC

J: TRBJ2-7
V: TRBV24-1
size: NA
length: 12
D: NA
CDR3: CATSLTGNEQYF
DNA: TGTGCCACCAGCCTAACAGGGAACGAGCAGTACTTC

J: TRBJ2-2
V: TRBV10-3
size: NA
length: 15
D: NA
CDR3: CAISESTRGTGELFF
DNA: TGTGCCATCAGTGAGTCGACTCGGGGCACCGGGGAGCTGTTTTTT

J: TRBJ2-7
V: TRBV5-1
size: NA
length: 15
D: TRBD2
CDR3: CASSFFLAGENEQYF
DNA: TGCGCCAGCAGCTTTTTTCTAGCGGGAGAAAACGAGCAGTACTTC

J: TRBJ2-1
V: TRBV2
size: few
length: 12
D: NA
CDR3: CASSASRNEQFF
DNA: TGTGCCAGCAGTGCTAGTCGCAATGAGCAGTTCTTC

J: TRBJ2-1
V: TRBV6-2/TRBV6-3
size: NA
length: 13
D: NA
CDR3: CASSSQLYNEQFF
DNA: TGTGCCAGCAGTTCCCAGCTCTACAATGAGCAGTTCTTC

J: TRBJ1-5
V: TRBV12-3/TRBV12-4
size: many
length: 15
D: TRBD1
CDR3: CASSPSTGPTQPQHF
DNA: TGTGCCAGCAGTCCCTCGACAGGGCCCACTCAGCCCCAGCATTTT

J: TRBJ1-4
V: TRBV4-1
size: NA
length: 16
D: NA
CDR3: CASSQDLRDLNEKLFF
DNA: TGCGCCAGCAGCCAAGACCTCCGGGACCTTAATGAAAAACTGTTTTTT

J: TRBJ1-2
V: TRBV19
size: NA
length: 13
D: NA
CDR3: CASSMQLNYGYTF
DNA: TGTGCCAGTAGTATGCAGCTCAACTATGGCTACACCTTC

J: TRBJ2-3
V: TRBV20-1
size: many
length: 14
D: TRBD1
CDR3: CSARGQGATDTQYF
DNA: TGCAGTGCTAGAGGACAGGGGGCGACAGATACGCAGTATTTT

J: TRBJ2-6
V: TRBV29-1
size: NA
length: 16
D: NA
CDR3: CSVVWAALSGANVLTF
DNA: TGCAGCGTTGTATGGGCAGCCCTCTCTGGGGCCAACGTCCTGACTTTC

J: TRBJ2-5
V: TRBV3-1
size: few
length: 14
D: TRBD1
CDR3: CASSHGTGQETQYF
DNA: TGTGCCAGCAGCCACGGGACAGGCCAAGAGACCCAGTACTTC

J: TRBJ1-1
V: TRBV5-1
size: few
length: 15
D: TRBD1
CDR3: CASTPTGVRNTEAFF
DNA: TGCGCCAGCACTCCCACAGGGGTCAGGAACACTGAAGCTTTCTTT

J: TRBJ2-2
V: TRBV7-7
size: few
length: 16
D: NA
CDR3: CASSLASGTVAGELFF
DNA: TGTGCTAGCAGCTTAGCTTCCGGGACCGTAGCCGGGGAGCTGTTTTTT

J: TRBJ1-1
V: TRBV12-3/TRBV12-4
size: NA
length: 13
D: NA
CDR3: CAGGGLQNTEAFF
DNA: TGTGCGGGGGGGGGACTCCAGAACACTGAAGCTTTCTTT

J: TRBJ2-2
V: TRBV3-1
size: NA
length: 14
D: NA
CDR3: CASSQEFGGGELFF
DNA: TGTGCCAGCAGCCAAGAATTTGGAGGCGGGGAGCTGTTTTTT

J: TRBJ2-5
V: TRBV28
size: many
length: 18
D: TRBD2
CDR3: CASSLRLGLAGVFETQYF
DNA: TGTGCCAGCAGTTTGCGGCTTGGGCTAGCGGGAGTTTTTGAGACCCAGTACTTC

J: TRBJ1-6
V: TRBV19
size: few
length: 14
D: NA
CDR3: CASSRRPYNSPLHF
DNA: TGTGCCAGTAGCAGACGGCCCTATAATTCACCCCTCCACTTT